This T cell receptor (beta chain) originates from a study of cytomegalovirus exposure and HLA in healthy donors. Findings of the study overall: What a later analysis showed was that several of the most significant clusters appeared linked to common viral pathogens.

Points on this clone: Its antigen is still unknown.

60 Vbeta and 13 Jbeta primers were used in PCR. The assay was immunoSEQ multiplex PCR, and TCRdb's table has in-frame clones only and misses some. Of roughly 54,000 clones in the sample, around 80% are singletons; the top ten hold 2.9%. Each donor's status was that of a healthy bone marrow donor. This TCR came from a man in his fifties in good health and CMV-seronegative. The sequenced sample consisted of PBMCs.

CDR3 amino acids: CASSFQGSYEQYF. Here the CDR3 DNA reads TGTGCCAGCAGCTTTCAGGGCTCCTACGAGCAGTACTTC. This chain uses TRBV5-6 with TRBJ2-7, with D perhaps TRBD1 (5 bases). This CDR3 comprises 13 residues. Trimming took off 2 bases at V and 0 bases at J, with 6 bases between the two ends. CDR1 SGHDT and CDR2 YYEEEE come from the germline V gene.